The entry that follows covers one T cell receptor beta chain sequence. This entry comes from a study of blood T cell repertoires in COVID-19. Across the whole study: Acute-phase and convalescent COVID-19 samples originated in the United States, Italy and Spain. PBMCs, B-cell-depleted T cells, or T cells were the source of the cDNA or gDNA that made up the material.

Authors' processing steps: Estimates of nucleated cell counts were drawn from the amplification of reference gene primers. Sequencing was performed with immunoSEQ multiplex PCR; in TCRdb, only in-frame clones are kept and a portion is missing. V and J calls and clone size are as listed in that table; D and trimming were resolved from the DNA. Here the sample spans around 700,000 clones, 75% to 90% being singletons. The CDR3 loop spans 15 amino acids. Germline V gene data show CDR1 as LGHDT and CDR2 as YNNKEL (reference sequence). V was pared by 1 base and J by 6 bases, with 15 bases between. This chain links TRBV3-1 (or the pseudogene TRBV3-2) with TRBJ1-2; TRBD1 might be the D (5 bases). Sequenced: peripheral blood. The source of this sequence is a woman younger than 35 with acute or convalescent COVID-19. The CDR3 loop is CASSQVSGRGDGYTF. Written as DNA, the CDR3 is TGTGCCAGCAGCCAAGTTTCCGGACGGGGGGATGGCTACACCTTC.